This T cell receptor (beta chain) derives from a study of blood T cell repertoires in COVID-19. Study overall: Collection of acute and convalescent COVID-19 samples took place in the United States, Italy and Spain. PBMCs, B-cell-depleted T cells, or T cells provided the cDNA or gDNA that made up the material.

This CDR3 is 15 amino acids long. Losses at the gene ends were 3 bases for V and 4 bases for J; bases not matched to a gene: 0. Germline CDR1 MDHEN, CDR2 SYDVKM. Assignments of participants to cohorts depended upon their own reported clinical history. Using immunoSEQ multiplex PCR, the repertoire was profiled, and TCRdb retains in-frame clones only, with some absent. The sample lists fewer than 300,000 clones, 85% occurring once. Sequencing was carried out using PBMCs or T cells enriched from blood (not recorded which). The chain links TRBV28 to TRBJ2-3, with 14 nucleotides matching TRBD2. The source is a woman aged 45 to 65 who had recovered from COVID-19. The CDR3 loop is CASSLTSGGADTQYF. CDR3 in DNA: TGTGCCAGCAGTTTGACTAGCGGGGGGGCAGATACGCAGTATTTT.